This T cell receptor (beta chain) was profiled in a study of human T cells and chemical hapten exposure. This clonotype was seen a few times. Its antigen remains unidentified. TCRdb re-called the RACE reads with MiXCR, one entry per CDR3 protein. Of fewer than 100,000 distinct CDR3 sequences listed, about 9% are singletons. Study-wide results and caveats: Expanded TCR counts at PT1 were positively correlated with the patch test score. Healthy individuals' immune responses may differ from those of donors, who had alopecia.

As to time point: patch test 2, 6 weeks after DPC sensitization. The treatment denotes: therapeutic diphenylcyclopropenone sensitization with weekly scalp DPC. The CDR3 extends over 15 amino acids. The V and J ends lost 3 bases and 8 bases, in that order; junction bases with no gene match: 10. This sample comprised whole blood, obtained in connection with sensitization to the hapten diphenylcyclopropenone (DPC). The TCR comes from a woman aged 40 to 50 with alopecia areata. Some clones in this sample may be carry-over from other donors' samples. The chain uses TRBV12-3 or TRBV12-4 and TRBJ2-1, with TRBD2 matching 7 bases. CDR3 sequence: CASSLGGSTGDEQFF. CDR3 coding DNA: TGTGCCAGCAGTTTGGGCGGGAGTACGGGCGATGAGCAGTTCTTC.